This TCR beta chain originates from a study of T cells after yellow fever vaccination. TCRdb re-called the 5' RACE reads with MiXCR, one entry per CDR3 protein. The sample lists 360,000 or so distinct CDR3 sequences; 11% were seen once. This CDR3 is 16 amino acids long. Between the trimmed V and J ends, which lost 1 base and 8 bases, there was a span of 20 bases. In germline, CDR1 is SGHTA, CDR2 FQGNSA. Study-level findings and limits: A weaker secondary response peaked on day 5, the primary on day 15.

This clonotype was counted between two and nine times. What it binds is not known. This clonotype was obtained from a man in his late teens or twenties who received the YFV17D yellow fever vaccine. Sequences were derived from PBMCs, sampled on the day of the first yellow fever vaccination. The chain uses TRBV7-2 and TRBJ1-2; a weak D match, TRBD1 (5 bases). The CDR3 sequence: CASSLVGGEGSLGYTF. DNA for the CDR3: TGTGCCAGCAGCTTAGTGGGGGGAGAGGGCTCTCTCGGCTACACCTTC.